This entry features one TCR beta chain sequence. What it recognizes is unknown. These data originate in a study of graft-versus-host responses after intestinal transplantation. Across the study: Recipients obtained multivisceral, liver-intestinal, or isolated intestinal transplants. General observations from the study: Researchers found GvH clones in recipient marrow, and some showed up first in ileum or blood.

TCRdb's table, derived via immunoSEQ multiplex PCR, lists solely in-frame clones and lacks some. The sample consists of under 15,000 clones, roughly 77% of them appearing once. Graft specimens yielded both intraepithelial and lamina propria lymphocytes. The germline V gene has CDR1 MNHEY and CDR2 SMNVEV (reference sequence). This CDR3 is built from 17 residues. The V end lost 6 bases, the J end lost 1 base, and 20 bases lay between the germline ends. The J gene is TRBJ2-3, the V gene TRBV27; maybe TRBD1 (6 bases). The origin of this receptor is a human patient who received an intestinal transplant, so some T cells may come from the graft donor. This sample comprised ileum tissue, obtained around 4.5 months after intestinal transplantation. CDR3 sequence (DNA): TGTGCCAGCAGCCTCCAACAGGGTGGCGTCGGCACAGATACGCAGTATTTT. Its translation: CASSLQQGGVGTDTQYF.